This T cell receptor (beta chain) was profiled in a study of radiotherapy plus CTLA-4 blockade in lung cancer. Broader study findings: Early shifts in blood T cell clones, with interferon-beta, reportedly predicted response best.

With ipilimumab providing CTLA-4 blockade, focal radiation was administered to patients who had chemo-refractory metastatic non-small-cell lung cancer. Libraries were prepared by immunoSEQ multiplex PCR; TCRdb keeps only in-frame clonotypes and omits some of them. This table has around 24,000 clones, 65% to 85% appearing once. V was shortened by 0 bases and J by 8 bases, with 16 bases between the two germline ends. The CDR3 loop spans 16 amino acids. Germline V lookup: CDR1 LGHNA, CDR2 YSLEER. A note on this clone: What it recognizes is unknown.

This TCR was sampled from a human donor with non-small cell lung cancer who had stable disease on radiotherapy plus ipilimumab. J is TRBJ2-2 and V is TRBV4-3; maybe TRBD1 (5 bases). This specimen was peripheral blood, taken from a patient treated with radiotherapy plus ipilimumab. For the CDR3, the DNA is TGCGCCAGCAGCCAAGAGAAGGGGTCCGGGCGGGGGGAGCTGTTTTTT. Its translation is CASSQEKGSGRGELFF.